This TCR beta chain was observed in a study of vaccination effects on CD4 cells after COVID-19. Germline lookup yields CDR1 LGHDT and CDR2 YNNKEL (reference sequence). The CDR3 extends over 12 amino acids. V shed 7 bases, J shed 3 bases, and the junction held 3 bases outside the gene matches. ViraFEST expansion of antigen-specific CD4+ T cells with viral peptide pools preceded sequencing. When around 9 days of culture had elapsed, CD4+ T cells were isolated. Vaccinated participants had no history of SARS-CoV-2 infection and tested negative for nucleocapsid antibodies. Profiling relied on immunoSEQ multiplex PCR, and the TCRdb table lists in-frame clones only, not all of them. The repertoire includes 30,000 to 40,000 clones, roughly 70% of them detected once, and more than 20% sits in the top ten. This clone was picked up a small number of times. Its antigen is unidentified.

The source material was CD4+ T cells from PBMCs cultured with SARS-CoV-2 spike peptides, sampled before COVID-19 vaccination. This rearrangement joins TRBV3-1 (or the pseudogene TRBV3-2) to TRBJ2-7; 7 bases are a match to TRBD2. This receptor was identified in a human donor who received a COVID-19 vaccine. The CDR3 loop reads CASTAGNYEQYF. The CDR3 DNA follows: TGTGCCAGCACAGCGGGGAACTACGAGCAGTACTTC.